The 6 T cell receptor beta chains below come from one sample, sequenced in a study of cytomegalovirus exposure and HLA in healthy donors. The PCR had 60 Vbeta and 13 Jbeta primers. The method was immunoSEQ multiplex PCR; TCRdb's version includes in-frame clones alone and lacks a portion of them. The sample contains about 160,000 clones, roughly four fifths of which appear only once. The sample taken for sequencing was PBMCs. All receptors derive from a female donor in good health and CMV-seronegative.

This sequence joins TRBV18 and TRBJ1-1; weak D call: TRBD1 (5 bases). Trimming took 3 bases from V and 7 from J, leaving 15 bases between them. The CDR3 sequence is 14 residues long. Germline CDR1 reads KGHSH; CDR2 reads LQKENI. DNA of the CDR3: TGTGCCAGCTCACCTTCTGCGGGGCAGGGTGAAGCTTTCTTT. Its protein product is CASSPSAGQGEAFF.

The CDR3 coding sequence is TGTGCCAGCAGCTTGGGGCAGGCTGGAAACACCATATATTTT. Protein sequence: CASSLGQAGNTIYF. J is TRBJ1-3 and V is TRBV7-8, with D tentatively TRBD1 (5 bases). Germline-derived CDR1 and CDR2 are SGHVS and FQNEAQ. The CDR3 consists of 14 residues. Deletions cut 3 bases from V and 2 bases from J, with 8 bases between.

This clone has only one observation. The chain has TRBV11-2 and TRBJ1-6; a weak D match, TRBD1 (5 bases). The CDR3 extends over 12 amino acids. CDR1 and CDR2 from the germline V gene are SGHAT and FQNNGV. Trimming pared 8 bases from V and 5 bases from J, leaving 7 bases between. The CDR3 DNA reads as TGTGCCAGCCGCAGGGATAATTCACCCCTCCACTTT. Amino acid sequence: CASRRDNSPLHF.

V and J are TRBV9 and TRBJ2-5, with 11 positions matching TRBD1. The J call is doubtful: the DNA matches TRBJ2-7 better. CDR1 and CDR2 from the germline V gene are SGDLS and YYNGEE. The CDR3 is made up of 14 amino acids. The CDR3 DNA is TGTGCCAGCAGCCCATGGGACAGGGGGTACGAGCAGTACTTC. This translates into CASSPWDRGYEQYF.

V gene TRBV27 combines with J gene TRBJ1-2, with 8 bases fitting TRBD1. CDR3 length: 15 residues. The germline gives CDR1 MNHEY, CDR2 SMNVEV (reference sequence). V lost 4 bases to trimming and J lost 1 base; unmatched junction nucleotides: 5. In nucleotides, the CDR3 is TGTGCCAGCAGTTCCCCCGACAGGGGTAACTATGGCTACACCTTC. Its translation: CASSSPDRGNYGYTF.

This clone was observed a single time. J is TRBJ2-4 and V is TRBV9; tentatively, D is TRBD2 (5 bases). The V and J ends lost 4 bases and 6 bases respectively, with 35 bases between them. From germline, CDR1 is SGDLS and CDR2 YYNGEE. The CDR3 spans 21 residues. CDR3 amino acids: CASSLRGGASRGVGFGNIQYF. The CDR3, as DNA: TGTGCCAGCAGCCTTCGGGGTGGCGCGTCTCGGGGAGTGGGGTTTGGAAACATTCAGTACTTC. The variable domain in full, completed from reference TRBV9 and TRBJ2-4, reads DSGVTQTPKHLITATGQRVTLRCSPRSGDLSVYWYQQSLDQGLQFLIQYYNGEERAKGNILERFSAQQFPDLHSELNLSSLELGDSALYFCASSLRGGASRGVGFGNIQYFGAGTRLSVL.